These 15 T cell receptor beta chains came from one sample sequenced in a study of patients and donors after allogeneic stem cell transplantation. TCRdb processed the RT-PCR reads anew with MiXCR; each CDR3 protein has one entry. The sample has 30,000 to 40,000 distinct CDR3 sequences, around 40% seen once; the top ten hold over 65%. Input material: blood, either unsorted or a sorted T cell fraction (not recorded which). The source is a human donor who was either an allogeneic HSCT recipient or a stem cell or donor lymphocyte infusion donor (not recorded which). It is not recorded whose cells these are; they may come from a transplant donor.

This chain joins TRBV3-1 and TRBJ2-7; 11 positions match TRBD2. This CDR3 contains 15 residues. Germline V gene data show CDR1 as LGHDT and CDR2 as YNNKEL (reference sequence). V lost 5 bases and J lost 2; bases outside the gene matches: 5. The CDR3 DNA follows: TGTGCCAGCAGCAAGGGACTAGCGGACCCCTACGAGCAGTACTTC. Encoded protein: CASSKGLADPYEQYF.

DNA for the CDR3: TGCGCCAGCAGTGAGTCGGGGGGGGTAGACACTGAAGCTTTCTTT. Residues: CASSESGGVDTEAFF. This chain uses TRBV10-1 with TRBJ1-1; D might be TRBD1 (5 bases). Germline V gene lookup returns CDR1 WNHNN and CDR2 SYGVQD (reference sequence). This CDR3 spans 15 amino acids. V was clipped by 0 bases and J by 3 bases, with 11 bases between them.

This chain uses TRBV7-9 with TRBJ2-7, with D perhaps matching TRBD1 (6 bases). This CDR3 has 14 residues. Trimming took off 3 bases at V and 2 bases at J, with 11 bases between the two ends. CDR1 is SEHNR and CDR2 is FQNEAQ in the germline V gene (reference sequence). The DNA for the CDR3 is TGTGCCAGCAGCTTTACAGGGAAAACCTACGAGCAGTACTTC. Translation gives CASSFTGKTYEQYF.

This clonotype was picked up many times. The V gene is TRBV18, the J gene TRBJ1-2; D might be TRBD1 (5 bases). This CDR3 spans 16 amino acids. Germline V gene lookup returns CDR1 KGHSH and CDR2 LQKENI. Trimming pared 4 bases from V and 0 bases from J, leaving 15 bases between. In DNA form, the CDR3 reads TGTGCCAGCTCACAGTATGGGGACCTCTCTAACTATGGCTACACCTTC. Amino acid sequence: CASSQYGDLSNYGYTF.

This clonotype turned up a few times. The chain couples TRBV10-3 to TRBJ1-3; D gene unclear. The germline V gene encodes CDR1 ENHRY and CDR2 SYGVKD. V lost 6 bases to trimming and J lost 1 base, with 4 bases between them. This CDR3 has 12 amino acids. The CDR3 protein is CAIRESGNTIYF. The CDR3 DNA sequence: TGTGCCATCAGGGAATCTGGAAACACCATATATTTT.

There are a few counts of this clonotype. The V and J genes are TRBV4-3 and TRBJ1-1; D ambiguous. The CDR3 runs to 14 residues. Germline V gives CDR1 LGHNA, CDR2 YSLEER. The V end lost 1 base, the J end lost 0 bases, and 6 bases lay between the germline ends. CDR3 coding DNA: TGCGCCAGCAGCCAAGGGCGGCTGAACACTGAAGCTTTCTTT. It specifies CASSQGRLNTEAFF.

This clonotype occurred a few times. The chain joins TRBV9 to TRBJ1-1, with D unclear. CDR1 SGDLS and CDR2 YYNGEE come from the germline V gene. The length of the CDR3 is 13 residues. The V end was cut by 0 bases, the J end by 4 bases, with 7 bases between. CDR3 residues: CASSVGQSTEAFF. Here the CDR3 DNA reads TGTGCCAGCAGCGTAGGGCAGAGCACTGAAGCTTTCTTT.

The genes are TRBV7-8 and TRBJ1-6, with TRBD1 identical over 8 bases. The CDR3 has 17 residues. V lost 5 bases, J lost 5 bases, and 11 bases stayed unmatched. The germline gives CDR1 SGHVS, CDR2 FQNEAQ. CDR3 sequence reads: CASSQNRQGLHNSPLHF. CDR3 nucleotide sequence: TGTGCCAGCAGCCAAAACCGACAGGGGCTGCATAATTCACCCCTCCACTTT.

This sequence joins TRBV10-3 and TRBJ2-3; 7 bases fit TRBD1. Germline lookup yields CDR1 ENHRY and CDR2 SYGVKD. The CDR3 is 12 residues long. CDR3 coding DNA: TGTGCAACAGGGGCCGACTCCTATACGCAGTATTTT. Its translation is CATGADSYTQYF.

V usage is TRBV29-1 and J usage is TRBJ1-5; D is perhaps TRBD1 (6 bases). The CDR3 runs 14 residues. Per the germline V gene, CDR1 is SQVTM and CDR2 is ANQGSEA. V lost 7 bases, J lost 4 bases, and 17 bases lay in between. For the CDR3, the DNA is TGCAGCGCCCAAACGGGGACACCTAATCAGCCCCAGCATTTT. Residues: CSAQTGTPNQPQHF.

This chain uses TRBV5-1 with TRBJ1-2, with 7 bases fitting TRBD1. This CDR3 is built from 14 residues. V lost 0 bases and J lost 3; bases outside the gene matches: 2. CDR1 SGHRS and CDR2 YFSETQ come from the germline V gene. Here the CDR3 DNA reads TGCGCCAGCAGCTTGGAGGGGGCGGACTATGGCTACACCTTC. It yields the protein CASSLEGADYGYTF.

CDR3 sequence (DNA): TGTGCCAGCAGCTTAGGGCCCGACGGGAACACTGAAGCTTTCTTT. Its protein is CASSLGPDGNTEAFF. The gene calls are TRBV7-8 and TRBJ1-1; no clear D. The CDR3 spans 15 residues. CDR1 and CDR2 from the germline V gene are SGHVS and FQNEAQ. Deletions cut 1 base from V and 1 base from J, with 10 bases between.

This clonotype occurred once. CDR3 sequence reads: CASSIGGSEAFF. CDR3 nucleotides: TGTGCCAGCAGTATAGGGGGCTCTGAAGCTTTCTTT. The chain combines TRBV27 with TRBJ1-1, with 7 positions matching TRBD1. Trimming cost V 5 bases and J 6 bases; bases outside gene matches: 3. The CDR3 is 12 residues long. CDR1 and CDR2 (germline): MNHEY, SMNVEV (reference sequence).

The chain carries TRBV6-2 or TRBV6-3 and TRBJ2-7; TRBD1 matches 8 bases. The CDR3 covers 17 residues. Germline V gene data show CDR1 as MNHEY and CDR2 as SVGEGT. Trimming removed 7 bases from V and 5 bases from J; junction bases left unmatched: 19. CDR3 amino acids: CASMPPPLGQGRHEQYF. For the CDR3, the DNA is TGTGCCAGCATGCCGCCCCCTCTCGGACAGGGTCGGCACGAGCAGTACTTC.

The table lists this clonotype with many counts. The V call is TRBV20-1, the J call TRBJ1-2; possibly TRBD1 for D (6 bases). The length of the CDR3 is 15 residues. Germline assignment: CDR1 DFQATT and CDR2 SNEGSKA (reference sequence). Trimming removed 0 bases from V and 8 bases from J, with 19 bases in between. The CDR3 bases are TGCAGTGCTAGAGATCGAGGAGGGACAAAAAAAGGCTACACCTTC. Translated: CSARDRGGTKKGYTF.